This TCR beta chain was sequenced during a study of control samples from healthy donors and cancer patients. Data came from immunoSEQ multiplex PCR; TCRdb stores just in-frame clones and leaves some out. The profile shows some 30,000 clones, 70% to 90% of them singletons. Between the trimmed V and J ends, which lost 4 bases and 2 bases, there was a span of 11 bases. The CDR3 length is 14 residues. Germline lookup yields CDR1 GTSNPN and CDR2 SVGIG (reference sequence). Sequencing was carried out using formalin-fixed, paraffin-embedded tissue. This receptor was taken from a female donor with melanoma. The chain links TRBV30 to TRBJ1-4, with D maybe TRBD1 (5 bases). CDR3 nucleotides: TGTGCCTGGAACAGGCTAGGCACTAATGAAAAACTGTTTTTT. It codes for CAWNRLGTNEKLFF.